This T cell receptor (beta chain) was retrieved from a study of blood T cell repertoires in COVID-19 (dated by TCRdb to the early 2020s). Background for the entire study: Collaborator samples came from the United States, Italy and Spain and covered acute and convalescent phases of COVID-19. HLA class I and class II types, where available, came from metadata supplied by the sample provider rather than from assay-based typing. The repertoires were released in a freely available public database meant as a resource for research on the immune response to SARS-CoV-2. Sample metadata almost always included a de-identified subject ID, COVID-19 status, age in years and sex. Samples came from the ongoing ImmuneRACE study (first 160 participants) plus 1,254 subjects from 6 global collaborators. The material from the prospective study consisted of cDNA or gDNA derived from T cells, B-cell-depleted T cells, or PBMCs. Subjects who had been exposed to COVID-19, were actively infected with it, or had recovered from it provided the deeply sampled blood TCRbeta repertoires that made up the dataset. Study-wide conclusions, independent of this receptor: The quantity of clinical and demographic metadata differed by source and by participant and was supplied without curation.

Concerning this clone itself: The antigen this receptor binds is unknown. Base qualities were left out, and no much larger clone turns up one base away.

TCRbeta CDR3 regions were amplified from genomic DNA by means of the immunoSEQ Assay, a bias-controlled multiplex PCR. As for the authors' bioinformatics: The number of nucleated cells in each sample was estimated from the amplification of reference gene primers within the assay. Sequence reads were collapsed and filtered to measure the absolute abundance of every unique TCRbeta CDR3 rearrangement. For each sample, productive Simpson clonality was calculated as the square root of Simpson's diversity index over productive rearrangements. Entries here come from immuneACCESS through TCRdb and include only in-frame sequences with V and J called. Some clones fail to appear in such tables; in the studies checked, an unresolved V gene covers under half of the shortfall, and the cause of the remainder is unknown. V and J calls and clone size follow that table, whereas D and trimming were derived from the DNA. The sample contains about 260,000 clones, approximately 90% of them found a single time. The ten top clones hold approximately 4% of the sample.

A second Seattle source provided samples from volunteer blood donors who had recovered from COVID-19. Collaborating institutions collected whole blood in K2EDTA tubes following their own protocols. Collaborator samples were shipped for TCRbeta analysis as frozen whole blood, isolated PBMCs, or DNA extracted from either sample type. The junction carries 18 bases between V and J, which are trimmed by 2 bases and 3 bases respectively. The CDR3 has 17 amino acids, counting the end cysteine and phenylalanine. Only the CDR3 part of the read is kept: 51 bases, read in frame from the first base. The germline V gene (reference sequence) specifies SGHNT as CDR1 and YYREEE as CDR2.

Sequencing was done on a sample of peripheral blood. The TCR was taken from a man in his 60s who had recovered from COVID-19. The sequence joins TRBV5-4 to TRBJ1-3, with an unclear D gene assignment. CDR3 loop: CASSLVPPRLGGNTIYF. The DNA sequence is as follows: TGTGCCAGCAGCTTAGTCCCACCACGACTGGGTGGAAACACCATATATTTT.